The text below deals with one T cell receptor (beta chain). The sample comes from a study of blood T cell repertoires in COVID-19. Data came from immunoSEQ multiplex PCR; TCRdb stores just in-frame clones and leaves some out. The table has fewer than 250,000 clones, 80% to 90% seen once. This CDR3 has 14 amino acids. In germline, CDR1 is KGHSH, CDR2 LQKENI. With 6 bases removed from V and 1 base from J, the gap between germline ends came to 13 bases. Sequenced input: peripheral blood. V and J are TRBV18 and TRBJ2-7; tentatively, D is TRBD1 (6 bases). This sequence originates from a man between 25 and 39 years old with COVID-19, enrolled during active disease. DNA of the CDR3: TGTGCCAGCTCTACTCGGGACACTTCCTACGAGCAGTACTTC. This codes for CASSTRDTSYEQYF.